This T cell receptor beta chain was sequenced in a study of T cell changes during pregnancy in multiple sclerosis. This CDR3 comprises 16 residues. Germline values: CDR1 MNHEY, CDR2 SVGAGI. V shed 4 bases and J shed 4 bases, with 14 bases lying between them. Assay used: immunoSEQ multiplex PCR; TCRdb lists only in-frame clones, some missing. The data hold some 70,000 clones, with roughly 90% observed a single time. The gene calls are TRBV6-5 and TRBJ2-6; D may be TRBD1 (6 bases). Sequencing used peripheral blood, obtained after pregnancy. The sequence was obtained from a female donor in good health, enrolled as a control in a pregnancy study. The CDR3 region is CASSLVQGSGANVLTF. CDR3 nucleotide sequence: TGTGCCAGCAGTTTGGTCCAGGGGTCCGGGGCCAACGTCCTGACTTTC.